Below, one TCR beta chain is given with its context. This sample's time point: after neoadjuvant nivolumab, at surgical resection. The germline V gene has CDR1 GTSNPN and CDR2 SVGIG (reference sequence). The trim removed 3 bases at V and 6 bases at J, leaving 3 bases unmatched. This CDR3 is 14 amino acids long. The data were taken from a study of neoadjuvant anti-PD-1 for oral cavity cancer. Whole-study context: Patients without progression received a fourth nivolumab dose around day 43, then surgical resection on days 50-56.

Most PBMC samples had roughly 0.5 ug input DNA in six replicates. The data were produced by immunoSEQ multiplex PCR, yet TCRdb's version contains in-frame clones alone and is incomplete. The sample includes about 13,000 clones, approximately 67% of them seen just once. The clonotype comes from a person between 35 and 79 years old with oral cavity squamous cell carcinoma. The chain couples TRBV30 to TRBJ2-2, with 11 nucleotides matching TRBD1. The material was PBMCs, obtained after nivolumab (anti-PD-1) treatment. The CDR3 nucleotides read TGTGCCTGGAGGGGGACAGGGGGTCCCGGGGAGCTGTTTTTT. It yields the protein CAWRGTGGPGELFF.